The rows below give T cell receptor beta chains drawn from one sample of a study of control samples from healthy donors and cancer patients. TCRdb's table, derived via immunoSEQ multiplex PCR, lists solely in-frame clones and lacks some. The sample has fewer than 95,000 clones; approximately 80% are singletons. The material sequenced was blood. These receptors were collected from a man aged 30-40 years in good health. Both conserved end residues are part of each CDR3. The D gene is left open where the match is weak. The size of a clone is reported for some rows only, either as once, few or many, or as a class for expanded clones.

d_call	v_call	clone_size	j_call	cdr3_aa	cdr3_nt
-	TRBV5-5	-	TRBJ1-2	CASSLASKSYTF	TGTGCCAGCAGCTTGGCCAGTAAGAGCTACACCTTC
TRBD1	TRBV25-1	-	TRBJ2-3	CASSTGTVTDTQYF	TGTGCCAGCAGCACCGGGACAGTGACAGATACGCAGTATTTT
TRBD2	TRBV7-8	-	TRBJ2-7	CASSRTGGYEQYF	TGTGCCAGCAGCCGAACGGGGGGTTACGAGCAGTACTTC
-	TRBV6-5	-	TRBJ2-7	CASSYSIGVVPYEQYF	TGTGCCAGCAGTTACTCGATAGGGGTTGTTCCCTACGAGCAGTACTTC
TRBD1	TRBV27	-	TRBJ2-7	CASRPEGTALYEQYF	TGTGCCAGCAGGCCCGAGGGGACAGCCCTCTACGAGCAGTACTTC
-	TRBV5-4	-	TRBJ2-4	CASSLENIQYF	TGTGCCAGCAGCTTGGAGAACATTCAGTACTTC
TRBD1	TRBV7-8	-	TRBJ1-2	CASSLATGGIYGYTF	TGTGCCAGCAGCTTAGCGACAGGGGGCATCTATGGCTACACCTTC
-	TRBV9	-	TRBJ1-2	CASSGVNYGYTF	TGTGCCAGCAGCGGTGTTAACTATGGCTACACCTTC
-	TRBV2	-	TRBJ1-1	CASSESYRTLNTEAFF	TGTGCCAGCAGTGAATCCTACAGGACCCTGAACACTGAAGCTTTCTTT
-	TRBV18	many	TRBJ1-1	CASSPQPNTEAFF	TGTGCCAGCTCACCCCAGCCCAACACTGAAGCTTTCTTT
TRBD1	TRBV19	-	TRBJ1-1	CASSQKGQLNTEAFF	TGTGCCAGTAGCCAGAAGGGACAGTTGAACACTGAAGCTTTCTTT
-	TRBV2	-	TRBJ1-1	CASTLRGTEAFF	TGTGCCAGCACTCTGAGGGGGACTGAAGCTTTCTTT
-	TRBV7-9	-	TRBJ2-1	CASSRDWANEQFF	TGTGCCAGCAGCCGGGACTGGGCCAATGAGCAGTTCTTC
-	TRBV7-8	-	TRBJ2-4	CASSLGLTALTNIQYF	TGTGCCAGCAGCTTAGGTTTGACGGCACTTACAAACATTCAGTACTTC
-	TRBV7-8	-	TRBJ1-2	CASSKGPGGYTF	TGTGCCAGCAGTAAAGGTCCAGGAGGCTACACCTTC
TRBD1	TRBV29-1	-	TRBJ1-2	CSVEDRPYGYTF	TGCAGCGTTGAGGACAGGCCCTATGGCTACACCTTC
-	TRBV6-5	-	TRBJ2-3	CASSNSDTQYF	TGTGCCAGCAGTAACTCAGATACGCAGTATTTT
TRBD1	TRBV7-2	-	TRBJ1-5	CASSKGQGGSQPQHF	TGTGCCAGCAGCAAGGGACAGGGAGGTTCTCAGCCCCAGCATTTT
-	TRBV15	-	TRBJ1-2	CATRNTRQDYYGYTF	TGTGCCACCAGAAACACACGGCAGGACTACTATGGCTACACCTTC
TRBD1	TRBV24-1	-	TRBJ1-2	CTTSDSGTGDYGYTF	TGTACCACCAGTGATTCCGGGACAGGGGACTATGGCTACACCTTC
TRBD2	TRBV7-8	-	TRBJ2-1	CASSAYSGGDNEQFF	TGTGCCAGCAGCGCCTATAGCGGGGGGGACAATGAGCAGTTCTTC
-	TRBV12-3/TRBV12-4	few	TRBJ2-5	CASSFSGETQYF	TGTGCCAGCAGCTTCTCCGGGGAGACCCAGTACTTC